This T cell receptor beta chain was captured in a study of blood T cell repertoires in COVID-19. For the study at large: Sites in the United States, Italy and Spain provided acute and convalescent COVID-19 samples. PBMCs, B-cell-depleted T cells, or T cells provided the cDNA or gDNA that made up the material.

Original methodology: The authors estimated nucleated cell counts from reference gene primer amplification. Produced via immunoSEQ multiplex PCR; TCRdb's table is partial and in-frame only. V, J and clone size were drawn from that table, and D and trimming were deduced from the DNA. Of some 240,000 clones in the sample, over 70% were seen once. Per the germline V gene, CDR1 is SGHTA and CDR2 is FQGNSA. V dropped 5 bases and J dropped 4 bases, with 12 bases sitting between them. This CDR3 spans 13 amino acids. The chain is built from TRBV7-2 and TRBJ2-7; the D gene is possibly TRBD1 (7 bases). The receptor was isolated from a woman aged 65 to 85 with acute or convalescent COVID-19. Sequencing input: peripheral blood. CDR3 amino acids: CASSRTGGYEQYF. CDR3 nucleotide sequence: TGTGCCAGCAGCCGGACAGGAGGGTACGAGCAGTACTTC.